The clone carrying this T cell receptor (beta chain) has just a few counts. The antigen remains undetermined. The treatment was: approximately nine-day PBMC culture with coronavirus spike peptide pools or control peptides (ViraFEST assay). Researchers used the Oncomine TCR Beta short-read assay to sequence DNA from cultured CD4+ T cells. TCRdb used MiXCR to reprocess the PCR reads, holding one entry per CDR3 protein. The data show over 12,000 distinct CDR3 sequences, with roughly 43% seen just once and about 15% held by the top ten. The data derive from a study of vaccination and CD4 T cells after COVID-19. The sequenced material came from cultured CD4+ T cells from blood. This TCR was recovered from a human donor with COVID-19.

The CDR3 reads CASSYGQKNTEAFF. The CDR3 nucleotides are TGTGCCAGCAGTTACGGGCAGAAGAACACTGAAGCTTTCTTT. The chain joins TRBV6-5 to TRBJ1-1; D is uncertain. Trimming removed 2 bases from V and 1 base from J, with 8 bases in between. This CDR3 is built from 14 residues. Germline CDR1 reads MNHEY; CDR2 reads SVGAGI.